Listed here are 27 T cell receptor beta chains from one sample, sequenced in a study of cytomegalovirus exposure and HLA in healthy donors. The PCR employed 60 Vbeta primers together with 13 Jbeta primers. Measured with immunoSEQ multiplex PCR; TCRdb has only the in-frame clones, and not every one. The table records a few hundred thousand clones, 70% to 80% of them present only once. Sequenced input: PBMCs. Receptors were obtained from a girl aged 2 to 10 in good health and CMV-seronegative.

The chain employs TRBV2 and TRBJ1-4; no reliable D call. This CDR3 spans 16 amino acids. Germline V CDR1 and CDR2: SNHLY, FYNNEI. Trimming removed 0 bases at V and 0 bases at J, with 8 bases between. In DNA form, the CDR3 reads TGTGCCAGCAGTGAAGCGCTAGGAGCAACTAATGAAAAACTGTTTTTT. Its translation: CASSEALGATNEKLFF.

The genes are TRBV6-1 and TRBJ2-7; D not resolved. Germline V gives CDR1 MNHNS, CDR2 SASEGT. V lost 6 bases and J 3 bases, leaving 9 bases between the germline ends. The CDR3 totals 12 residues. The CDR3 loop reads CASRVYYYEQYF. In DNA form, the CDR3 reads TGTGCCAGCAGGGTCTACTACTACGAGCAGTACTTC.

The chain combines TRBV7-2 with TRBJ1-4; TRBD1 matches at 7 bases. The CDR3 contains 14 residues. Per the germline V gene, CDR1 is SGHTA and CDR2 is FQGNSA. V was clipped by 5 bases and J by 7 bases; unmatched bases: 7. DNA of the CDR3: TGTGCCAGCAGCCCCCACAGGGGTGGTGAAAAACTGTTTTTT. Its translation is CASSPHRGGEKLFF.

This chain links TRBV2 with TRBJ1-1; D unresolved. The CDR3 totals 14 residues. Trimming stripped 6 bases from V and 6 bases from J, with 17 bases between. Germline CDR1 is SNHLY and CDR2 is FYNNEI. CDR3 in DNA: TGTGCCAGCAGGATAGGCCTCCACGGGTCTGAAGCTTTCTTT. This translates into CASRIGLHGSEAFF.

The chain combines TRBV27 with TRBJ2-7, with D possibly matching TRBD1 (6 bases). This CDR3 contains 15 residues. Germline V gene data show CDR1 as MNHEY and CDR2 as SMNVEV (reference sequence). V was clipped by 5 bases and J by 3 bases, with 17 bases between them. CDR3 DNA sequence: TGTGCCAGCAGTCCGACCCTGGACAGAATCTACGAGCAGTACTTC. Translation gives CASSPTLDRIYEQYF.

CDR3 in amino acids: CASSSSSSRDIGEQFF. The CDR3, as DNA: TGCGCCAGCAGCTCTTCATCGTCCCGGGACATCGGTGAGCAGTTCTTC. The V call is TRBV5-1, the J call TRBJ2-1, with a possible D match to TRBD1 (6 bases). CDR1 is SGHRS and CDR2 is YFSETQ in the germline V gene. The CDR3 has 16 amino acids. Trimming left V 3 bases short and J 9 bases short, with 22 bases between.

J is TRBJ1-1 and V is TRBV5-1; D is unclear. The germline V gene has CDR1 SGHRS and CDR2 YFSETQ. Trimming shortened V by 5 bases and J by 0 bases, and 11 bases separated the two germline ends. The CDR3 is 14 residues long. CDR3 bases: TGCGCCAGCAGGGCGGGAGGGATGAACACTGAAGCTTTCTTT. It yields the protein CASRAGGMNTEAFF.

The chain employs TRBV5-4 and TRBJ2-5, with TRBD1 identical over 10 bases. CDR3 length equals 17 residues. V lost 1 base and J lost 1; bases outside the gene matches: 7. CDR1 and CDR2 from the germline V gene are SGHNT and YYREEE (reference sequence). The CDR3 DNA sequence: TGTGCCAGCAGCTTGATCGGGACAGGGGTAGGCCAAGAGACCCAGTACTTC. Its protein is CASSLIGTGVGQETQYF.

The V and J genes are TRBV7-9 and TRBJ1-2, with D perhaps TRBD1 (5 bases). CDR1 is SEHNR and CDR2 is FQNEAQ in the germline V gene (reference sequence). V was clipped by 0 bases and J by 5 bases, with 16 bases between them. CDR3 length equals 16 residues. The CDR3 region is CASSLARGLAGYGYTF. CDR3 in DNA: TGTGCCAGCAGCTTAGCTCGAGGTTTGGCAGGGTATGGCTACACCTTC.

The V and J genes are TRBV9 and TRBJ2-7; 8 bases are shared with TRBD2. Germline-derived CDR1 and CDR2 are SGDLS and YYNGEE. The CDR3 runs to 16 residues. The V segment lost 0 bases and the J segment 6 bases; nucleotides outside the gene matches: 11. CDR3: CASSVAGGRTTGEQYF. As DNA, the CDR3 is TGTGCCAGCAGCGTAGCTGGCGGGAGGACCACAGGCGAGCAGTACTTC. Full variable domain (outside the CDR3, taken from reference TRBV9 and TRBJ2-7): DSGVTQTPKHLITATGQRVTLRCSPRSGDLSVYWYQQSLDQGLQFLIQYYNGEERAKGNILERFSAQQFPDLHSELNLSSLELGDSALYFCASSVAGGRTTGEQYFGPGTRLTVT.

The J gene is TRBJ2-5, the V gene TRBV13; D gene ambiguous. The J call may not be correct, given that the DNA end is closer to TRBJ2-7. Germline V gene sequence: CDR1 PRHDT, CDR2 FYEKMQ (reference sequence). CDR3 length: 12 residues. In DNA form, the CDR3 reads TGTGCCAGCAGCTCGAGCTCCTACGAGCAGTACTTC. Protein product: CASSSSSYEQYF.

The chain links TRBV9 to TRBJ2-1; tentative D call: TRBD2 (6 bases). Germline V gene lookup returns CDR1 SGDLS and CDR2 YYNGEE. V lost 2 bases and J lost 7, with 16 bases in between. The CDR3 has 15 amino acids. This chain's CDR3 is CASSVLRDSQNEQFF. The CDR3 DNA follows: TGTGCCAGCAGCGTTCTCCGGGACTCACAGAATGAGCAGTTCTTC. The complete variable domain, with remaining parts taken from reference TRBV9 and TRBJ2-1, reads DSGVTQTPKHLITATGQRVTLRCSPRSGDLSVYWYQQSLDQGLQFLIQYYNGEERAKGNILERFSAQQFPDLHSELNLSSLELGDSALYFCASSVLRDSQNEQFFGPGTRLTVL.

The chain employs TRBV2 and TRBJ2-7; 7 nucleotides line up with TRBD1. The CDR3 is 15 residues long. The V and J ends lost 6 bases and 3 bases, in that order; junction bases with no gene match: 11. Germline V gene sequence: CDR1 SNHLY, CDR2 FYNNEI. DNA for the CDR3: TGTGCCAGCAGCGCATACGGACAGGCGATCTACGAGCAGTACTTC. Residues: CASSAYGQAIYEQYF.

The chain carries TRBV5-4 and TRBJ1-1; the D gene is possibly TRBD1 (6 bases). The CDR3 loop spans 15 amino acids. In germline, CDR1 is SGHNT, CDR2 YYREEE (reference sequence). The V end lost 0 bases, the J end lost 4 bases, and 13 bases lay between the germline ends. CDR3 nucleotide sequence: TGTGCCAGCAGCTTGGGTCGGGGGGCTGGCACTGAAGCTTTCTTT. Its protein is CASSLGRGAGTEAFF.

The rearrangement joins TRBV23-1 to TRBJ2-3; 8 bases line up with TRBD2. TRBV23-1 falls under the ORF class, with uncertain function. The CDR3 covers 15 residues. V shed 0 bases and J 5 bases; nucleotides not matched to a gene: 4. CDR3 region: CASSQSCGGQDTQYF. CDR3 DNA: TGCGCCAGCAGTCAATCGTGCGGGGGGCAAGATACGCAGTATTTT.

The chain links TRBV19 to TRBJ1-5; D is possibly TRBD1 (5 bases). V dropped 3 bases and J dropped 3 bases, with 12 bases sitting between them. The length of the CDR3 is 15 residues. Germline V CDR1 and CDR2: LNHDA, SQIVND (reference sequence). Here the CDR3 DNA reads TGTGCCAGTAGTATCTCGGGGGGTACCAATCAGCCCCAGCATTTT. Translating gives CASSISGGTNQPQHF.

The rearrangement joins TRBV27 to TRBJ1-4, with D hard to call. This CDR3 spans 15 amino acids. Germline V lookup: CDR1 MNHEY, CDR2 SMNVEV (reference sequence). Trimming cost V 4 bases and J 3 bases, with 12 bases left between them. The DNA for the CDR3 is TGTGCCAGCAGTTACCGGGGTCGGGCTAATGAAAAACTGTTTTTT. This codes for CASSYRGRANEKLFF.

J is TRBJ1-6 and V is TRBV5-4; TRBD1 matches 7 bases. J lost 7 bases, V lost 0 bases, and 10 bases had no gene match. This CDR3 contains 17 residues. Germline V gives CDR1 SGHNT, CDR2 YYREEE (reference sequence). CDR3 nucleotide sequence: TGTGCCAGCAGCTTGGTGTGTGGGGGACAGTGCAATTCACCCCTCCACTTT. It is translated as CASSLVCGGQCNSPLHF.

This clone has just a few counts. The genes are TRBV19 and TRBJ2-7; 9 nucleotides align to TRBD1. CDR1 is LNHDA and CDR2 is SQIVND in the germline V gene (reference sequence). V lost 10 bases, J lost 5 bases, and 12 bases stayed unmatched. The CDR3 consists of 14 residues. CDR3 nucleotides: TGTGCCACCAAAACCGGGACAGGGAACCACGAGCAGTACTTC. It codes for CATKTGTGNHEQYF.

The sample holds a few counts of this clone. The chain links TRBV19 to TRBJ1-2, with D possibly TRBD1 on 5 matching bases. CDR1 LNHDA and CDR2 SQIVND come from the germline V gene (reference sequence). This CDR3 region has 13 residues. The V end was cut by 3 bases, the J end by 8 bases, with 13 bases between. CDR3 sequence: CASSMDTAYGYTF. CDR3 bases: TGTGCCAGTAGTATGGACACGGCCTACGGCTACACCTTC.

The sample holds one count of this clone. The chain is built from TRBV5-1 and TRBJ2-3; D not resolved. The germline V gene has CDR1 SGHRS and CDR2 YFSETQ. The germline V and J ends were trimmed by 3 bases and 0 bases, with 11 bases remaining between them. This CDR3 is built from 15 residues. Here the CDR3 reads CASSSQALSTDTQYF. Here the CDR3 DNA reads TGCGCCAGCAGCTCCCAGGCCCTAAGCACAGATACGCAGTATTTT.

The J gene is TRBJ2-7, the V gene TRBV9; no definite D call. Per germline, CDR1 SGDLS and CDR2 YYNGEE. V dropped 3 bases and J dropped 2 bases, with 15 bases sitting between them. The CDR3 extends over 15 amino acids. DNA of the CDR3: TGTGCCAGCAGCGCCGCATTAGATGCGGCCTACGAGCAGTACTTC. This gives the protein CASSAALDAAYEQYF.

The V and J genes are TRBV19 and TRBJ2-7, with 8 bases matching TRBD2. The germline V gene encodes CDR1 LNHDA and CDR2 SQIVND (reference sequence). The CDR3 sequence is 14 residues long. The trim removed 6 bases at V and 0 bases at J, leaving 4 bases unmatched. The CDR3 coding sequence is TGTGCCAGTAGCATTAGCGGGGACTCCTACGAGCAGTACTTC. This translates into CASSISGDSYEQYF.

The rearrangement joins TRBV5-6 to TRBJ1-2; D is unresolved. Germline V gene lookup returns CDR1 SGHDT and CDR2 YYEEEE. The CDR3 has 16 amino acids. V was shortened by 0 bases and J by 4 bases, with 16 bases between the two germline ends. As DNA, the CDR3 is TGTGCCAGCAGCTTGGGTCCGACTTTCACGGTCTATGGCTACACCTTC. It is translated as CASSLGPTFTVYGYTF.

The gene calls are TRBV27 and TRBJ1-6, with D perhaps matching TRBD1 (6 bases). Germline V gene lookup returns CDR1 MNHEY and CDR2 SMNVEV (reference sequence). The CDR3 contains 15 residues. Deletions cut 7 bases from V and 8 bases from J, with 18 bases between. This chain's CDR3 is CASNLRTGNHSPLHF. CDR3 DNA: TGTGCCAGCAACCTCAGAACAGGGAACCATTCACCCCTCCACTTT.

V usage is TRBV5-1 and J usage is TRBJ2-2; perhaps TRBD1 as D (6 bases). The CDR3 has 16 residues. Deletions cut 0 bases from V and 1 base from J, with 10 bases between. The V gene's germline CDR1 is SGHRS and CDR2 YFSETQ. The CDR3, as DNA: TGCGCCAGCAGCTTGGATTCGGGACAGAACACCGGGGAGCTGTTTTTT. It translates to CASSLDSGQNTGELFF.

The chain joins TRBV25-1 to TRBJ1-1, with 9 bases that match TRBD1. The CDR3 has 12 residues. The ends lost 4 bases at V and 13 bases at J; junction bases unmatched: 7. The germline V gene encodes CDR1 MGHDK and CDR2 SYGVNS. CDR3 in DNA: TGTGCCAGCAGTGCCGGGGGGGACAGGGTTTTCTTT. Amino acids: CASSAGGDRVFF.